These 25 T cell receptor beta chains came from one sample sequenced in a study of blood T cells in healthy people across ages. Together with a sample-barcoded 5' primer, a J-beta primer mix was included in a second PCR lasting roughly 6 to 12 cycles. TCRdb recomputed calls from the 5' RACE reads with MiXCR, one row per CDR3 protein. The table includes 800,000 to 950,000 distinct CDR3 sequences, approximately 49% detected once. Sequences were obtained from blood. The receptors were gathered from a man aged 25-40 years in good health.

The chain uses TRBV12-3 or TRBV12-4 and TRBJ1-4; D remains unclear. V was cut by 6 bases and J by 13 bases, with 15 bases left in between. This CDR3 region has 12 residues. The CDR3 spells CASSPSSLGLFF. CDR3 DNA sequence: TGTGCCAGCAGCCCGTCGAGCCTAGGACTGTTTTTT.

In its sample, this clonotype was seen a few times. The CDR3 nucleotides are TGTGCCAGCAGTTTATCGACAGGGGGCCCGAGCTCCTACGAGCAGTACTTC. Amino acid sequence: CASSLSTGGPSSYEQYF. The rearrangement joins TRBV28 to TRBJ2-7; 10 bases are shared with TRBD1. J gave up 0 bases and V 1 base, and 6 bases lay outside the gene matches. The CDR3 runs to 17 residues. Per germline, CDR1 MDHEN and CDR2 SYDVKM.

CDR3 residues: CASSLVGLPQGEQYF. The CDR3 DNA reads TGTGCCAGCAGCTTAGTCGGACTACCCCAAGGGGAGCAGTACTTC. This chain connects TRBV7-2 to TRBJ2-4; D may be TRBD2 (6 bases). Germline lookup yields CDR1 SGHTA and CDR2 FQGNSA. The CDR3 covers 15 residues. Trimming removed 1 base from V and 13 bases from J, with 20 bases in between.

The J gene is TRBJ1-5, the V gene TRBV6-5, with unresolved D. V was cut by 2 bases and J by 5 bases, with 16 bases left in between. CDR1 is MNHEY and CDR2 is SVGAGI in the germline V gene. CDR3 length equals 16 residues. This chain's CDR3 is CASSYNVGLLDQPQHF. CDR3 nucleotides: TGTGCCAGCAGTTACAATGTCGGGTTGCTTGATCAGCCCCAGCATTTT.

This clonotype has only one observation. The rearrangement links TRBV5-1 to TRBJ1-6, with D perhaps TRBD1 (5 bases). The germline CDR1 and CDR2 sequences are SGHRS and YFSETQ. CDR3 length equals 14 residues. V shed 4 bases and J shed 9 bases, with 14 bases lying between them. CDR3 nucleotides: TGCGCCAGCAGCCTGGCCGGGGGGGTTTCACCCCTCCACTTT. This encodes CASSLAGGVSPLHF.

This chain uses TRBV24-1 with TRBJ2-1; either TRBD1 or TRBD2 may fit D (6 bases each). This CDR3 comprises 13 residues. Trimming took off 0 bases at V and 8 bases at J, with 7 bases between the two ends. Germline-derived CDR1 and CDR2 are KGHDR and SFDVKD. CDR3 sequence reads: CATSDLGGHEQFF. In nucleotides, the CDR3 is TGTGCCACCAGTGATTTGGGGGGGCATGAGCAGTTCTTC.

This clonotype was found a few times. The chain uses TRBV10-3 and TRBJ1-6; no definite D call. The germline V gene encodes CDR1 ENHRY and CDR2 SYGVKD. The length of the CDR3 is 14 residues. The ends were cut back, 10 bases at V and 7 bases at J, with 17 bases in the middle. The CDR3 protein is CASRPAEVNSPLHF. The CDR3 DNA reads as TGTGCCAGCCGACCGGCAGAAGTAAATTCACCCCTCCACTTT.

This clonotype has more than one count but fewer than ten. The V gene is TRBV6-5, the J gene TRBJ2-1; 9 bases align to TRBD2. CDR3 length: 17 amino acids. Germline-derived CDR1 and CDR2 are MNHEY and SVGAGI. Unmatched junction bases numbered 7, after V lost 0 bases and J lost 4 bases. The CDR3 protein is CASSYSSLAGEYNEQFF. Here the CDR3 DNA reads TGTGCCAGCAGTTACTCGAGTTTAGCGGGGGAATACAATGAGCAGTTCTTC.

J is TRBJ2-3 and V is TRBV20-1; 12 nucleotides agree with TRBD2. After removal of 6 bases from V and 4 bases from J, the junction contained 5 bases not matched to a gene. Germline lookup yields CDR1 DFQATT and CDR2 SNEGSKA (reference sequence). The CDR3 covers 14 residues. CDR3 loop: CSAGLAGTPDTQYF. CDR3 coding DNA: TGCAGTGCCGGACTAGCGGGGACCCCAGATACGCAGTATTTT.

This clonotype came up many times. The chain carries TRBV5-1 and TRBJ2-5, with D tentatively TRBD1 or TRBD2 (5 bases each). The V end lost 1 base, the J end lost 0 bases, and 10 bases lay between the germline ends. The length of the CDR3 is 15 residues. The germline V gene encodes CDR1 SGHRS and CDR2 YFSETQ. The CDR3 DNA sequence: TGCGCCAGCAGCTTGTCGGGGCCGTACCAAGAGACCCAGTACTTC. It translates to CASSLSGPYQETQYF.

The rearrangement links TRBV20-1 to TRBJ2-7; 8 nucleotides match TRBD1. CDR1 and CDR2 from the germline V gene are DFQATT and SNEGSKA (reference sequence). Trimming at V came to 6 bases and at J to 0 bases, leaving 10 bases not matched to a gene. The CDR3 contains 15 residues. The CDR3 region is CSAIRSDRVSYEQYF. Written as DNA, the CDR3 is TGCAGTGCAATCAGATCGGACAGGGTCTCCTACGAGCAGTACTTC.

This chain connects TRBV10-3 to TRBJ2-5; D ambiguous. Germline loops: CDR1 ENHRY, CDR2 SYGVKD. Trimming stripped 3 bases from V and 0 bases from J, with 5 bases between. The CDR3 runs to 13 residues. The CDR3 DNA is TGTGCCATCAGTGATGGCAACCAAGAGACCCAGTACTTC. It codes for CAISDGNQETQYF.

V usage is TRBV28 and J usage is TRBJ2-6; D is uncertain. Germline V gene sequence: CDR1 MDHEN, CDR2 SYDVKM. The ends were cut back, 5 bases at V and 2 bases at J, with 10 bases in the middle. CDR3 length: 15 residues. This chain's CDR3 is CASSPLGTGANVLTF. The CDR3 DNA reads TGTGCCAGCAGTCCCTTGGGGACTGGGGCCAACGTCCTGACTTTC.

The V call is TRBV28, the J call TRBJ2-3, with TRBD2 identical over 10 bases. The CDR3 is 15 residues long. Germline V gives CDR1 MDHEN, CDR2 SYDVKM. J gave up 2 bases and V 6 bases, and 5 bases lay outside the gene matches. CDR3 sequence (DNA): TGTGCCAGCAGACCGACTAGCGGGCTCACAGATACGCAGTATTTT. Its translation: CASRPTSGLTDTQYF.

The V and J genes are TRBV28 and TRBJ2-7, with D uncertain. This CDR3 is built from 12 residues. The V end lost 5 bases, the J end lost 2 bases, and 7 bases lay between the germline ends. Germline CDR1 is MDHEN and CDR2 is SYDVKM. The CDR3 reads CASSVVTYEQYF. CDR3 DNA: TGTGCCAGCAGTGTAGTCACCTACGAGCAGTACTTC.

In this sample, this clonotype turned up a few times. The gene calls are TRBV20-1 and TRBJ1-6; D gene ambiguous. This CDR3 has 14 amino acids. Per the germline V gene, CDR1 is DFQATT and CDR2 is SNEGSKA (reference sequence). Trimming pared 3 bases from V and 5 bases from J, leaving 11 bases between. The CDR3 DNA reads as TGCAGTGCTAGTCTTCAGATAGATAATTCACCCCTCCACTTT. It is translated as CSASLQIDNSPLHF.

The chain employs TRBV7-9 and TRBJ2-2; TRBD1 might be the D (5 bases). V was trimmed by 1 base and J by 4 bases, leaving 13 bases between them. The CDR3 has 16 amino acids. Germline values: CDR1 SEHNR, CDR2 FQNEAQ (reference sequence). CDR3 coding DNA: TGTGCCAGCAGCTTAGGACCAGGGTTGGGCACCGGGGAGCTGTTTTTT. Protein: CASSLGPGLGTGELFF.

The rearrangement links TRBV20-1 to TRBJ2-7, with TRBD1 as a possible D gene (5 bases). The V end lost 2 bases, the J end lost 1 base, and 15 bases lay between the germline ends. This CDR3 spans 15 amino acids. Per germline, CDR1 DFQATT and CDR2 SNEGSKA (reference sequence). CDR3 protein: CSARPDRKSSYEQYF. DNA for the CDR3: TGCAGTGCTAGACCCGACAGAAAGTCGTCCTACGAGCAGTACTTC.

The rearrangement links TRBV14 to TRBJ2-1, with 7 bases lining up with TRBD1. The CDR3 length is 14 residues. Germline CDR1 SGHDN, CDR2 FVKESK. V was clipped by 0 bases and J by 8 bases; unmatched bases: 4. CDR3 sequence: CASSQDSTGHEQFF. CDR3 nucleotides: TGTGCCAGCAGCCAAGATTCGACAGGGCATGAGCAGTTCTTC. The whole variable domain, filled in from reference TRBV14 and TRBJ2-1, reads EAGVTQFPSHSVIEKGQTVTLRCDPISGHDNLYWYRRVMGKEIKFLLHFVKESKQDESGMPNNRFLAERTGGTYSTLKVQPAELEDSGVYFCASSQDSTGHEQFFGPGTRLTVL.

The chain combines TRBV5-5 with TRBJ2-3, with TRBD1 matching 7 bases. Germline CDR1 SGHKS, CDR2 YYEKEE (reference sequence). This CDR3 region has 16 residues. After removal of 0 bases from V and 2 bases from J, the junction contained 6 bases not matched to a gene. CDR3 nucleotides: TGTGCCAGCAGCTTGGGGGGGACAGCATTCACAGATACGCAGTATTTT. It specifies CASSLGGTAFTDTQYF.

A word on this clonotype: A much larger clone lies one base from this, so it may be a read error. This sequence joins TRBV7-2 and TRBJ2-7; D call uncertain. The CDR3 extends over 12 amino acids. V lost 3 bases and J 0 bases, leaving 3 bases between the germline ends. Germline CDR1 reads SGHTA; CDR2 reads FQGNSA. The CDR3 nucleotides read TGTGCCAGCAGCTTCTTCTCCTACGAGCAGTACTTC. Translating gives CASSFFSYEQYF.

The chain combines TRBV15 with TRBJ1-5; 9 nucleotides align to TRBD1. The germline CDR1 and CDR2 sequences are LNHNV and YYDKDF (reference sequence). The junction had 3 bases not matched to a gene; V was cut back by 4 bases and J by 2 bases. The CDR3 is 15 residues long. Written as DNA, the CDR3 is TGTGCCACCAGCAACGGACAGGGGCGCAATCAGCCCCAGCATTTT. Amino acids: CATSNGQGRNQPQHF.

This clonotype was seen a few times. J is TRBJ2-2 and V is TRBV10-3, with 8 bases fitting TRBD2. The CDR3 extends over 15 amino acids. V was pared by 3 bases and J by 4 bases, with 4 bases of the junction left unmatched. The V gene's germline CDR1 is ENHRY and CDR2 SYGVKD. The CDR3 here is CAISDQLAVTGELFF. CDR3 nucleotides: TGTGCCATCAGTGATCAACTAGCGGTCACCGGGGAGCTGTTTTTT.

The rearrangement uses TRBV5-6 and TRBJ2-7; D unresolved. The CDR3 sequence is 11 residues long. From germline, CDR1 is SGHDT and CDR2 YYEEEE. Trimming stripped 4 bases from V and 4 bases from J, with 6 bases between. This CDR3 is CASSHMYEQYF. The DNA of the CDR3 is TGTGCCAGCAGCCATATGTACGAGCAGTACTTC.

This CDR3 reads CAWSAEGEPQHF. CDR3 nucleotide sequence: TGTGCCTGGAGTGCCGAGGGGGAGCCCCAGCATTTT. This chain links TRBV30 with TRBJ1-5; TRBD1 is a possible D gene (6 bases). The CDR3 contains 12 residues. V was trimmed by 1 base and J by 8 bases, leaving 9 bases between them. CDR1 is GTSNPN and CDR2 is SVGIG in the germline V gene (reference sequence).